The T cell receptor beta chain under discussion was sequenced for a study of T cell changes during pregnancy in multiple sclerosis. V lost 6 bases and J lost 4, with 10 bases in between. This CDR3 region has 13 residues. From germline, CDR1 is LNHDA and CDR2 SQIVND (reference sequence). The table came from immunoSEQ multiplex PCR; TCRdb's copy has only in-frame clones and leaves some out. The sample includes tens of thousands of clones, around nine tenths of them seen just once. The source is a female donor in good health, enrolled as a control in a pregnancy study. V gene TRBV19 combines with J gene TRBJ1-5, with D unclear. The sample here was peripheral blood, taken in the third trimester of pregnancy. The CDR3 sequence is CASRLGVNQPQHF. For the CDR3, the DNA is TGTGCCAGTAGACTCGGGGTTAATCAGCCCCAGCATTTT.